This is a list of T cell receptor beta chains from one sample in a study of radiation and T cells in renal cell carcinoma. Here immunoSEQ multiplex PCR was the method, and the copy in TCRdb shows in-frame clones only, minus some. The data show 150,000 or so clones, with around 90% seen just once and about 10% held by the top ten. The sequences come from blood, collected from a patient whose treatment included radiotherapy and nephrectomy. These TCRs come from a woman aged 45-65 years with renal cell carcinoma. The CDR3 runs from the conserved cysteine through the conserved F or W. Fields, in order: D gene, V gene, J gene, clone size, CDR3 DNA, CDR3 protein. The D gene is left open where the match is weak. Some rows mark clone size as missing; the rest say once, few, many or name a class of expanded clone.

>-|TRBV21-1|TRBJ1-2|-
TGTGCCAGCAGAAAGTGGGCGGGGGGCTACACCTTC
CASRKWAGGYTF
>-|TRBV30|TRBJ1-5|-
TGTGCCTGGAGTGACAGCAATCAGCCCCAGCATTTT
CAWSDSNQPQHF
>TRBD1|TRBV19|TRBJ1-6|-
TGTGCCAGTAAGACAGGGAGTTACTATAATTCACCCCTCCACTTT
CASKTGSYYNSPLHF
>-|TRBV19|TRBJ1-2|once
TGTGCCAGTACCTTTCCTGAACGCAACTATGGCTACACCTTC
CASTFPERNYGYTF
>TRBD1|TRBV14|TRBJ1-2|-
TGTGCCAGCAGCCAGGAGACAGGGAACTATGGCTACACCTTC
CASSQETGNYGYTF
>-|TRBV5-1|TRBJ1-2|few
TGCGCCAGCAGCGAGCCCGGGGGGCCCTATGGCTACACCTTC
CASSEPGGPYGYTF
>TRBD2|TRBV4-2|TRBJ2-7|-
TGTGCCAGCAGACCGGCTAGCGGGGACACTGCCTACGAGCAGTACTTC
CASRPASGDTAYEQYF
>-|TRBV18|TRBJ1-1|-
TGTGCCAGCTCACCACCTGACAGGAACACTGAAGCTTTCTTT
CASSPPDRNTEAFF
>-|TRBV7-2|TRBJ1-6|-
TGTGCCAGCAGCTTAGAGTCCCTTATTGACTCACCCCTCCACTTT
CASSLESLIDSPLHF
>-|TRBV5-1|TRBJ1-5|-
TGCGCCAGCAGCCCGTCCCCCCGGGCAGCCCAGGGGCAGCCCCAGCATTTT
CASSPSPRAAQGQPQHF
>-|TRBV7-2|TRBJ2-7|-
TGTGCCAGCAGCCCCGACAGGCTTTGGACCTACGAGCAGTACTTC
CASSPDRLWTYEQYF
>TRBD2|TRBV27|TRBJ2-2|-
TGTGCCAGCAGTTTATTCCTAGCGGGGGCCGGGGAGCTGTTTTTT
CASSLFLAGAGELFF
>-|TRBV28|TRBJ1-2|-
TGTGCCAGCAGTCTCCCGGGGGGGGCGCTGGGCTACACCTTC
CASSLPGGALGYTF
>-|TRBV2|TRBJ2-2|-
TGTGCCAGCAGTGGACAGGTGAACACCGGGGAGCTGTTTTTT
CASSGQVNTGELFF
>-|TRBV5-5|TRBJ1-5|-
TGTGCCAGCAGCTTAGGGTTTGGATCGGGGCAGCCCCAGCATTTT
CASSLGFGSGQPQHF
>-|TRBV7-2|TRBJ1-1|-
TGTGCCAGCAGCTTTACATTGAACACTGAAGCTTTCTTT
CASSFTLNTEAFF
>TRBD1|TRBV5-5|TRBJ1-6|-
TGTGCCAGCAGCTTCGACAGGGGCAGTAATTCACCCCTCCACTTT
CASSFDRGSNSPLHF
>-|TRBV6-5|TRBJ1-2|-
TGTGCCAGCAGTTATTCCCCCTCTGGGACATTGGTTGGCTACACCTTC
CASSYSPSGTLVGYTF
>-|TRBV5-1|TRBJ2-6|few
TGCGCCAGCAGCTTGGGGGGCACGAGGGCCAACGTCCTGACTTTC
CASSLGGTRANVLTF
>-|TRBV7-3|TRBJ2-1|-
TGTGCCAGCAGCTTAAGTGAGTTTTCGAGCTCCTACAATGAGCAGTTCTTC
CASSLSEFSSSYNEQFF
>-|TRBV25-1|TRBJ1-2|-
TGTGCCAGCAGTGAAGGACTGACAAGCAACTATGGCTACACCTTC
CASSEGLTSNYGYTF
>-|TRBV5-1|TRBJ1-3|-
TGCGCCAGCCGCTCATTAGCGGGAAACACCATATATTTT
CASRSLAGNTIYF
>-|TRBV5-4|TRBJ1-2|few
TGTGCCAGCAGCTTATGGGGGAACTATGGCTACACCTTC
CASSLWGNYGYTF
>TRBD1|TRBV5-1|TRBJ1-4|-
TGCGCCAGCAGCTCTGGGGACAGTAATGAAAAACTGTTTTTT
CASSSGDSNEKLFF
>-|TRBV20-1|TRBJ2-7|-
TGCAGTGCGCTAGCGCGTTACGAGCAGTACTTC
CSALARYEQYF
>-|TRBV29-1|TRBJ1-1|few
TGCAGCGTTGACTTAGGCGGGAACACTGAAGCTTTCTTT
CSVDLGGNTEAFF